The TCR beta chain under discussion was sequenced for a study of Graves' ophthalmopathy and Graves' hyperthyroidism. No donor had other autoimmune disease, uncontrolled infection, pregnancy or lactation. Diagnosis was based on clinical symptoms, serum thyroxine, TRAb, thyroid ultrasound and orbital computed tomography. This clonotype occurred a few times. RNA served as the template for amplifying TCR beta CDR3 regions. The library came from an HTBI-primed first-round RT-PCR and a second-round multiplex PCR. One entry per CDR3 protein results from TCRdb running MiXCR on the multiplex PCR reads. In the table there are about 740,000 distinct CDR3 sequences, 40% of which are singletons. The germline CDR1 and CDR2 sequences are SGDLS and YYNGEE. Trimming took 5 bases from V and 2 from J; bases not matched to a gene: 3. The length of the CDR3 is 13 residues.

What was sequenced was peripheral blood. The sequence came from an adult man with Graves' ophthalmopathy. The genes are TRBV9 and TRBJ2-7; 8 bases align to TRBD2. This CDR3 reads CASSTSGTYEQYF. The CDR3, as DNA: TGTGCCAGCAGTACTAGCGGAACCTACGAGCAGTACTTC.